The next 25 T cell receptor beta chains were all read from a single sample in a study of CD8+CD57+ T cells in acquired aplastic anemia. Patients sequenced had flow cytometry evidence of CD8+CD57+ cell expansion. For CDR3 and TCR beta VDJ profiling, genomic DNA was the template used. TCRdb re-analysed the reads in MiXCR, keeping a single row per CDR3 protein. The sample records approximately 190,000 distinct CDR3 sequences, approximately 50% being singletons. Sequenced sample: sorted CD4+, CD8+, or CD8+CD57+ T cells (not recorded which) from PBMCs. The receptors here all came from a human donor with aplastic anemia.

This clonotype was counted many times. V is TRBV19 and J is TRBJ2-5; TRBD1 matches at 7 bases. V dropped 6 bases and J dropped 4; count of bases not matched to a gene: 5. CDR3 size: 13 residues. Germline CDR1 is LNHDA and CDR2 is SQIVND (reference sequence). CDR3 sequence: CASSRQGRETQYF. The CDR3 coding sequence is TGTGCCAGTAGCAGACAGGGAAGAGAGACCCAGTACTTC. The variable domain in full, completed from reference TRBV19 and TRBJ2-5, reads DGGITQSPKYLFRKEGQNVTLSCEQNLNHDAMYWYRQDPGQGLRLIYYSQIVNDFQKGDIAEGYSVSREKKESFPLTVTSAQKNPTAFYLCASSRQGRETQYFGPGTRLLVL.

The J gene is TRBJ1-2, the V gene TRBV2; TRBD1 is a possible D gene (6 bases). V dropped 6 bases and J dropped 3 bases, with 17 bases sitting between them. Germline assignment: CDR1 SNHLY and CDR2 FYNNEI. The CDR3 is made up of 15 amino acids. CDR3 bases: TGTGCCAGCAGGCCTACAGGGCTTCAAGACTATGGCTACACCTTC. Translation gives CASRPTGLQDYGYTF.

V is TRBV24-1 and J is TRBJ1-5; a weak D match, TRBD1 (6 bases). This CDR3 has 15 amino acids. V lost 9 bases and J 0 bases, leaving 14 bases between the germline ends. Germline lookup yields CDR1 KGHDR and CDR2 SFDVKD. The CDR3 protein is CATAEGGTSNQPQHF. The CDR3, as DNA: TGTGCCACCGCTGAGGGGGGCACTAGCAATCAGCCCCAGCATTTT.

The chain links TRBV24-1 to TRBJ2-5; tentative D call: TRBD1 (6 bases). CDR1 and CDR2 (germline): KGHDR, SFDVKD. Trimming removed 8 bases at V and 13 bases at J, with 19 bases between. The CDR3 spans 12 residues. The CDR3: CATTITSQGWYF. The CDR3 region has the DNA TGTGCCACCACAATCACCAGCCAGGGGTGGTACTTC.

The chain joins TRBV2 to TRBJ2-7; 7 bases fit TRBD1. The germline V gene encodes CDR1 SNHLY and CDR2 FYNNEI. This CDR3 contains 15 residues. J gave up 0 bases and V 2 bases, and 4 bases lay outside the gene matches. CDR3 sequence (DNA): TGTGCCAGCAGTGAACTGGGACAGAGCTCCTACGAGCAGTACTTC. It translates to CASSELGQSSYEQYF.

This clonotype was detected ten times or more. J is TRBJ2-5 and V is TRBV24-1, with 13 bases that match TRBD2. J was trimmed by 4 bases and V by 3 bases; bases with no gene match: 4. The CDR3 consists of 16 residues. From germline, CDR1 is KGHDR and CDR2 SFDVKD. CDR3 nucleotide sequence: TGTGCCACCAGTGATACAACTAGCGGGAGGGCAGAGACCCAGTACTTC. It yields the protein CATSDTTSGRAETQYF.

V and J are TRBV24-1 and TRBJ1-6; TRBD1 aligns across 10 bases. Germline CDR1 reads KGHDR; CDR2 reads SFDVKD. There are 14 residues in the CDR3. Losses at the gene ends were 7 bases for V and 10 bases for J; bases not matched to a gene: 6. The CDR3 DNA sequence: TGTGCCACCAGGGGGACAGGGGAGATGTCACCCCTCCACTTT. Translation gives CATRGTGEMSPLHF.

This clonotype was detected many times. The chain has TRBV12-3 or TRBV12-4 and TRBJ2-7, with D unclear. V lost 3 bases and J 0 bases, leaving 6 bases between the germline ends. The CDR3 covers 13 residues. CDR3 nucleotide sequence: TGTGCCAGCAGTTTCGGTACCTCCTACGAGCAGTACTTC. Translation: CASSFGTSYEQYF.

The V and J genes are TRBV2 and TRBJ2-7, with D perhaps matching TRBD2 (7 bases). V lost 10 bases to trimming and J lost 6 bases, with 19 bases between them. The CDR3 sequence is 13 residues long. CDR1 is SNHLY, CDR2 FYNNEI, per germline. CDR3 DNA sequence: TGTGCCAATGGAGGGGGGGCTATCTCCGAGCAGTACTTC. Translating it yields CANGGGAISEQYF.

This clonotype was picked up a small number of times. This sequence joins TRBV13 and TRBJ2-3, with TRBD1 as a possible D gene (6 bases). V lost 2 bases and J 8 bases, leaving 20 bases between the germline ends. Germline assignment: CDR1 PRHDT and CDR2 FYEKMQ (reference sequence). The CDR3 consists of 16 residues. The CDR3 nucleotides read TGTGCCAGCAGCTTAAGTCAGGGCAGGGGAAGCGCTACGCAGTATTTT. Translating it yields CASSLSQGRGSATQYF.

This clonotype was recorded a few times. The chain combines TRBV10-3 with TRBJ2-7, with D possibly TRBD1 on 5 matching bases. V was trimmed by 4 bases and J by 0 bases, leaving 13 bases between them. CDR3 length: 15 amino acids. The germline gives CDR1 ENHRY, CDR2 SYGVKD. The CDR3 DNA sequence: TGTGCCATCAGTGGAGGACAAGCGAGCTCCTACGAGCAGTACTTC. The encoded protein is CAISGGQASSYEQYF.

This CDR3 reads CASSEADNEQFF. In nucleotides, the CDR3 is TGTGCCAGCAGTGAAGCGGACAATGAGCAGTTCTTC. The chain couples TRBV2 to TRBJ2-1; unclear D gene. V lost 0 bases to trimming and J lost 5 bases, with 2 bases between them. The germline V gene has CDR1 SNHLY and CDR2 FYNNEI. CDR3 length: 12 amino acids.

This clonotype was counted only a few times. The chain's CDR3 is CASSQVYTTRGEQYF. The CDR3 DNA sequence: TGTGCCAGCAGCCAAGTTTATACTACGAGAGGAGAGCAGTACTTC. The chain has TRBV3-1 and TRBJ2-7, with D unresolved. The germline V and J ends were trimmed by 1 base and 7 bases, with 17 bases remaining between them. From germline, CDR1 is LGHDT and CDR2 YNNKEL (reference sequence). This CDR3 has 15 residues.

With regard to this clonotype: A read error is possible here, since a much larger clone lies one base away. V gene TRBV5-1 combines with J gene TRBJ2-2, with TRBD2 matching over 9 bases. The CDR3 contains 18 residues. The V gene's germline CDR1 is SGHRS and CDR2 YFSETQ. CDR3 loop: CASSLLASSSGNAGELFF. Written as DNA, the CDR3 is TGCGCCAGCAGCCTCCTGGCGTCTTCTAGCGGGAACGCCGGGGAGCTGTTTTTT.

About this clonotype: A much larger clonotype is one base distant, so this may be a read error. The chain joins TRBV20-1 to TRBJ1-2; a weak D match, TRBD1 (5 bases). The CDR3 has 13 amino acids. Germline values: CDR1 DFQATT, CDR2 SNEGSKA (reference sequence). V was cut by 5 bases and J by 0 bases, with 10 bases left in between. CDR3 sequence reads: CSAGGAANYGYTF. CDR3 sequence (DNA): TGCAGTGCTGGTGGGGCAGCTAACTATGGCTACACCTTC.

The chain uses TRBV20-1 and TRBJ2-1; D remains unclear. Germline-derived CDR1 and CDR2 are DFQATT and SNEGSKA (reference sequence). Trimming took 3 bases from V and 1 from J, leaving 7 bases between them. The CDR3 is 13 amino acids. The CDR3 region is CSASPRSYNEQFF. The DNA of the CDR3 is TGCAGTGCTAGTCCCCGATCCTACAATGAGCAGTTCTTC.

The chain combines TRBV4-2 with TRBJ1-1; the D gene is possibly TRBD1 (5 bases). In germline, CDR1 is LGHNA, CDR2 YNFKEQ. Trimming shortened V by 2 bases and J by 3 bases, and 10 bases separated the two germline ends. This CDR3 comprises 14 residues. CDR3 protein: CASSQPDSYTEAFF. Written as DNA, the CDR3 is TGTGCCAGCAGCCAACCCGACAGTTACACTGAAGCTTTCTTT.

About this clonotype: At one end, the junction sequence differs from germline, possibly due to a read error. V and J are TRBV27 and TRBJ2-7; 7 nucleotides line up with TRBD2. The CDR3 covers 15 residues. CDR1 is MNHEY, CDR2 SMNVEV, per germline (reference sequence). CDR3: CASSLGTGTTYERYF. The CDR3 nucleotides read TGTGCCAGCAGTCTAGGCACCGGGACTACCTACGAGCGGTACTTC.

The gene calls are TRBV10-3 and TRBJ2-7; 7 nucleotides line up with TRBD2. V was clipped by 6 bases and J by 5 bases; unmatched bases: 13. The CDR3 is made up of 15 amino acids. Germline V gene lookup returns CDR1 ENHRY and CDR2 SYGVKD. CDR3 protein: CAIRAEGAGKNEQYF. For the CDR3, the DNA is TGTGCCATCAGGGCCGAGGGAGCGGGAAAAAACGAGCAGTACTTC.

The chain employs TRBV19 and TRBJ1-5; no firm D call. The V end was cut by 0 bases, the J end by 4 bases, with 10 bases between. Germline loops: CDR1 LNHDA, CDR2 SQIVND (reference sequence). The CDR3 totals 15 residues. CDR3 DNA: TGTGCCAGTAGTATAGACACCGGGAGGAATCAGCCCCAGCATTTT. It is translated as CASSIDTGRNQPQHF.

V is TRBV13 and J is TRBJ2-7; possibly TRBD2 for D (6 bases). The CDR3 has 13 amino acids. The V gene lost 3 bases and the J gene lost 6 bases, with 12 bases spanning the gap. The V gene's germline CDR1 is PRHDT and CDR2 FYEKMQ (reference sequence). CDR3 DNA sequence: TGTGCCAGCAGCTTGTGGCAGGGAGGCGAGCAGTACTTC. Translating gives CASSLWQGGEQYF.

The rearrangement links TRBV12-3 or TRBV12-4 to TRBJ1-6; TRBD1 is a possible D gene (6 bases). This CDR3 has 15 amino acids. Trimming cost V 5 bases and J 4 bases, with 12 bases left between them. CDR3 protein: CASSLAGAYNSPLHF. In DNA, the CDR3 is TGTGCCAGCAGTCTGGCGGGGGCATATAATTCACCCCTCCACTTT.

The genes are TRBV2 and TRBJ1-1; 10 bases are a match to TRBD1. Germline values: CDR1 SNHLY, CDR2 FYNNEI. J gave up 1 base and V 6 bases, and 5 bases lay outside the gene matches. The CDR3 loop spans 15 amino acids. The CDR3 reads CASRGTGATNTEAFF. DNA for the CDR3: TGTGCCAGCAGGGGGACAGGGGCGACGAACACTGAAGCTTTCTTT.

This clonotype was recorded a few times. The chain combines TRBV5-4 with TRBJ2-1, with 8 bases fitting TRBD2. The CDR3 loop spans 17 amino acids. CDR1 and CDR2 (germline): SGHNT, YYREEE (reference sequence). V shed 2 bases, J shed 5 bases, and the junction held 12 bases outside the gene matches. The CDR3 here is CASSFFLAQRENNEQFF. CDR3 nucleotide sequence: TGTGCCAGCAGCTTCTTTTTAGCCCAGCGGGAGAACAATGAGCAGTTCTTC. Combining the CDR3 with reference TRBV5-4 and TRBJ2-1 gives the whole variable domain ETGVTQSPTHLIKTRGQQVTLRCSSQSGHNTVSWYQQALGQGPQFIFQYYREEENGRGNFPPRFSGLQFPNYSSELNVNALELDDSALYLCASSFFLAQRENNEQFFGPGTRLTVL.

The chain links TRBV29-1 to TRBJ2-1, with 8 bases identical to TRBD2. The CDR3 has 13 amino acids. CDR1 and CDR2 (germline): SQVTM, ANQGSEA. Trimming removed 4 bases from V and 7 bases from J; junction bases left unmatched: 6. For the CDR3, the DNA is TGCAGCGTTGTTTACTCGGGGGGGAATGAGCAGTTCTTC. Protein: CSVVYSGGNEQFF.